Here is one T cell receptor (beta chain) with its context. The target antigen is unknown. Purity exceeding 95% was reached by all sorted populations. The data were obtained in a study of beta chain features in type 1 diabetes. Sequenced material consisted of expressed TCRB transcripts (all of the isolated RNA was reverse transcribed). The read count averaged roughly 4 million across naive, central memory and regulatory T cell samples. Profiled with immunoSEQ multiplex PCR; TCRdb holds only in-frame clones, not every one. Found here are over 600,000 clones, around 11% of them singletons; the top ten hold roughly 0.11%. General observations from the study: Shorter TCRB CDR3s, moderately but significantly so, marked every one of the four CD4+ subsets in Type 1 diabetes patients. Overrepresentation of cells with high TCR expression could result from cDNA sequencing. Within patients, naive, central memory and Treg TCRB repertoires seemed more similar than within healthy donors.

The material sequenced was naive CD4+ T cells from blood. This clonotype was sampled from a man between 25 and 39 years old with type 1 diabetes.

CDR3: CASSKGTSASDTQYF. The DNA for the CDR3 is TGCGCCAGCAGTAAAGGGACTAGCGCCTCAGATACGCAGTATTTT. V usage is TRBV5-1 and J usage is TRBJ2-3; 10 bases agree with TRBD2. Germline lookup yields CDR1 SGHRS and CDR2 YFSETQ. J gave up 4 bases and V 5 bases, and 7 bases lay outside the gene matches. CDR3 length: 15 residues.